Below, 8 T cell receptor beta chains from the same sample are listed, as sequenced in a study of radiotherapy plus CTLA-4 blockade in lung cancer. Measured with immunoSEQ multiplex PCR; TCRdb has only the in-frame clones, and not every one. The data show 50,000 to 60,000 clones, just under 85% seen once. This specimen consisted of peripheral blood, obtained from a patient treated with radiotherapy plus ipilimumab. Receptors originate from a human donor with non-small cell lung cancer whose response to radiotherapy plus ipilimumab could not be evaluated.

The chain uses TRBV9 and TRBJ2-1, with 10 bases matching TRBD2. This CDR3 spans 15 amino acids. With V trimmed by 2 bases and J by 6 bases, 5 bases remained unmatched. Germline V gene lookup returns CDR1 SGDLS and CDR2 YYNGEE. DNA for the CDR3: TGTGCCAGCAGCGTCCGGAGCGGGAGGGGCAATGAGCAGTTCTTC. This codes for CASSVRSGRGNEQFF.

The chain has TRBV5-1 and TRBJ1-1; 8 bases are a match to TRBD1. Trimming cost V 0 bases and J 1 base; bases outside gene matches: 20. Germline loops: CDR1 SGHRS, CDR2 YFSETQ. This CDR3 region has 21 residues. The CDR3 region is CASSLARAGGAGEDQNTEAFF. Here the CDR3 DNA reads TGCGCCAGCAGCTTGGCCAGGGCAGGGGGCGCGGGGGAGGACCAGAACACTGAAGCTTTCTTT.

The chain links TRBV2 to TRBJ2-7; TRBD2 matches 7 bases. Germline lookup yields CDR1 SNHLY and CDR2 FYNNEI. This CDR3 comprises 14 residues. V lost 9 bases to trimming and J lost 6 bases; unmatched junction nucleotides: 14. As DNA, the CDR3 is TGTGCCAGTACCGGGACTACCCGAGTTATCGAGCAGTACTTC. This codes for CASTGTTRVIEQYF.

The CDR3 is CASKGQGATNEKLFF. The CDR3 nucleotides read TGTGCCAGCAAAGGACAGGGGGCAACTAATGAAAAACTGTTTTTT. The genes are TRBV6-5 and TRBJ1-4; 10 bases match TRBD1. The germline V gene has CDR1 MNHEY and CDR2 SVGAGI. The CDR3 totals 15 residues. The J segment lost 0 bases and the V segment lost 7 bases, leaving 2 bases of the junction unmatched.

This clone was recorded only once. The V and J genes are TRBV4-3 and TRBJ2-1, with 7 bases matching TRBD2. This CDR3 comprises 16 residues. Trimming took 0 bases from V and 2 from J; bases not matched to a gene: 4. Germline CDR1 is LGHNA and CDR2 is YSLEER. In DNA form, the CDR3 reads TGCGCCAGCAGCCAAGATCGCGGGGGTACCTACAATGAGCAGTTCTTC. Amino acid sequence: CASSQDRGGTYNEQFF.

The rearrangement uses TRBV2 and TRBJ2-7; maybe TRBD1 (6 bases). The CDR3 loop spans 14 amino acids. Germline V gene lookup returns CDR1 SNHLY and CDR2 FYNNEI. The V end was cut by 1 base, the J end by 6 bases, with 13 bases between. The CDR3, as DNA: TGTGCCAGCAGTGAAGGGACAGTTGGGTCCGAGCAGTACTTC. Encoded protein: CASSEGTVGSEQYF.

This clone was counted a single time. V and J are TRBV18 and TRBJ2-7; TRBD1 agrees at 8 bases. Looked up from germline, CDR1 is KGHSH and CDR2 is LQKENI. The CDR3 extends over 16 amino acids. Trimming at V came to 3 bases and at J to 3 bases, leaving 10 bases not matched to a gene. DNA for the CDR3: TGTGCCAGCTCACCGGGCGGTGTCGGACAGGGCTACGAGCAGTACTTC. Its protein product is CASSPGGVGQGYEQYF. The full variable domain, rest sourced from reference TRBV18 and TRBJ2-7, is NAGVMQNPRHLVRRRGQEARLRCSPMKGHSHVYWYRQLPEEGLKFMVYLQKENIIDESGMPKERFSAEFPKEGPSILRIQQVVRGDSAAYFCASSPGGVGQGYEQYFGPGTRLTVT.

The chain uses TRBV7-9 and TRBJ1-4; 7 positions agree with TRBD1. In germline, CDR1 is SEHNR, CDR2 FQNEAQ (reference sequence). This CDR3 has 15 amino acids. V shed 5 bases and J 8 bases; nucleotides not matched to a gene: 11. The CDR3 DNA sequence: TGTGCCAGCAGCGCACAGGGGACAGTTCCGGAAAAACTGTTTTTT. It yields the protein CASSAQGTVPEKLFF. The variable domain in full, with the rest retrieved from reference TRBV7-9 and TRBJ1-4, is DTGVSQNPRHKITKRGQNVTFRCDPISEHNRLYWYRQTLGQGPEFLTYFQNEAQLEKSRLLSDRFSAERPKGSFSTLEIQRTEQGDSAMYLCASSAQGTVPEKLFFGSGTQLSVL.